This T cell receptor beta chain was identified during a study of cytomegalovirus exposure and HLA in healthy donors. Study details: A later analysis reported the same platform for the 110 or so validation repertoires and the roughly 700 first-cohort repertoires.

A few counts support this clone. Its antigen is unidentified. Germline lookup yields CDR1 MDHEN and CDR2 SYDVKM. The CDR3 sequence is 16 residues long. The V and J ends lost 9 bases and 2 bases respectively, with 20 bases between them. Study-wide results and limits: Three CMV-associated chains proved CMV antigen-specific in vitro. Rarity held for most TCR sequences, but there were some public TCRs that occurred in many donors.

Profiling relied on immunoSEQ multiplex PCR, and the TCRdb table lists in-frame clones only, not all of them. The sample gives tens of thousands of clones, roughly 93% of which show up once; about 3.1% is in the top ten. This chain joins TRBV28 and TRBJ1-5; possibly TRBD1 for D (6 bases). The sample taken for sequencing was PBMCs. This TCR was sampled from a man younger than 35 in good health and CMV-seronegative. CDR3 residues: CASERGGALGNQPQHF. Here the CDR3 DNA reads TGTGCCAGTGAGAGGGGGGGCGCTTTGGGCAATCAGCCCCAGCATTTT.